This TCR beta chain is from a study of blood T cell repertoires in COVID-19. The CDR3 is made up of 12 amino acids. Trimming removed 4 bases from V and 12 bases from J; junction bases left unmatched: 8. CDR1 and CDR2 from the germline V gene are LGHDT and YNNKEL (reference sequence). Method: immunoSEQ multiplex PCR; TCRdb's copy keeps in-frame clones and lacks some. This table has more than 200,000 clones, around four fifths appearing once. J is TRBJ1-1 and V is TRBV3-1 (or the pseudogene TRBV3-2); 7 bases are shared with TRBD1. Sequencing used peripheral blood. The sequence came from a woman in her 50s with acute or convalescent COVID-19. The CDR3 DNA follows: TGTGCCAGCAGCCTTGTGACAGGGACGTCTTTCTTT. Translation gives CASSLVTGTSFF.